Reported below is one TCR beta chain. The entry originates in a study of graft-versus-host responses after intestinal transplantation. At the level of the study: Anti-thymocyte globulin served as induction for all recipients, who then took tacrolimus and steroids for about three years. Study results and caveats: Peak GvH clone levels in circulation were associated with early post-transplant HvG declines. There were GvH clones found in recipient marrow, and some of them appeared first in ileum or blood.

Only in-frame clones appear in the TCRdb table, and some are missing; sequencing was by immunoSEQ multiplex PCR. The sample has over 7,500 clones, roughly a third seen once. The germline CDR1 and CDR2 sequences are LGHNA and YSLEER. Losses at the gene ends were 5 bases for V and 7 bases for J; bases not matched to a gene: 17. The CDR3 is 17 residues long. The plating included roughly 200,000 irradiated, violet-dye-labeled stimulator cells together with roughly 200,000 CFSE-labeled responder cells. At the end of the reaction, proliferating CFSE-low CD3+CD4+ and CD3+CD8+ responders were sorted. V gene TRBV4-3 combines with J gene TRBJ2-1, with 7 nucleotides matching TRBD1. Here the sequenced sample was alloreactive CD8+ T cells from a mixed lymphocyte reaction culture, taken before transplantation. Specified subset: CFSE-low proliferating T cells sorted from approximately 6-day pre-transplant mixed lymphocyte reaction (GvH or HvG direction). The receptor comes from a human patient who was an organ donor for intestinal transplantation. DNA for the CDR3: TGCGCCAGCAGCGAAATACCTACCGGGACAGTTCCTAATGAGCAGTTCTTC. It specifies CASSEIPTGTVPNEQFF.